This entry describes one T cell receptor (beta chain). Construction of the TCRbeta library involved unique molecular identifiers. TCRdb re-derived calls from the PCR reads in MiXCR, one entry per CDR3 protein. The data show some 550,000 distinct CDR3 sequences, approximately 20% seen once. Trimming took off 6 bases at V and 8 bases at J, with 10 bases between the two ends. The CDR3 loop spans 11 amino acids. This record belongs to a study of T-cell reconstitution after alpha-beta-depleted transplantation in children. The chain links TRBV12-3 or TRBV12-4 to TRBJ1-1, with D possibly being TRBD1 (6 bases). This receptor was obtained from a human donor who donated a stem cell graft to a child with acute lymphoblastic leukemia. The sequencing here drew on PBMCs from the stem cell graft donor, taken from the stem cell graft. The CDR3 region has the DNA TGTGCCAGCAGCCGCAGGGGAGAAGCTTTCTTT. Translation: CASSRRGEAFF.